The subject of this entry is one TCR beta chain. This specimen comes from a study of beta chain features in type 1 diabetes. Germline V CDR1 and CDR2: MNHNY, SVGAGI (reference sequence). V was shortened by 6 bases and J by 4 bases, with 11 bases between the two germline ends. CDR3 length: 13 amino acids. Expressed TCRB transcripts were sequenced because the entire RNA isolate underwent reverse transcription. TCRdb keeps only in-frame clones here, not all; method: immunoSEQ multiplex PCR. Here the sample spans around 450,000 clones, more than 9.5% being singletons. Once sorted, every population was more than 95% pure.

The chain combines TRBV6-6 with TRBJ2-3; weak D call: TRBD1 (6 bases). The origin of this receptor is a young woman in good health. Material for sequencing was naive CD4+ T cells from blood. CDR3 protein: CASRNRDSDTQYF. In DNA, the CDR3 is TGTGCCAGCAGGAACAGGGATTCAGATACGCAGTATTTT.